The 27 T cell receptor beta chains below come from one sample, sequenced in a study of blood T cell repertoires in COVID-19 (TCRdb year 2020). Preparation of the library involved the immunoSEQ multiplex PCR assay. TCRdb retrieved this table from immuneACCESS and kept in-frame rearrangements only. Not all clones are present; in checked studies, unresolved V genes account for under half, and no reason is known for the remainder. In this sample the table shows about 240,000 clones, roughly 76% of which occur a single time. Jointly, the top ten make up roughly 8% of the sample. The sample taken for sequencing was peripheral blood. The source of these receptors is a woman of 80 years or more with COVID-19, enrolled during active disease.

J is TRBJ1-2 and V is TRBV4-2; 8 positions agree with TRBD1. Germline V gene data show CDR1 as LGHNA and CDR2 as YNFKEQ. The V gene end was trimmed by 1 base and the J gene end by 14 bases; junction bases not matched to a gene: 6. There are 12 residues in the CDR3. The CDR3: CASSQVDRGYTF. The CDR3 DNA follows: TGTGCCAGCAGCCAAGTTGACAGGGGTTATACCTTC.

The CDR3 loop reads CASRYGTGGPYEQYF. Written as DNA, the CDR3 is TGTGCCAGCAGATACGGGACAGGGGGTCCCTACGAGCAGTACTTC. This chain connects TRBV6-5 to TRBJ2-7, with 11 nucleotides matching TRBD1. Germline assignment: CDR1 MNHEY and CDR2 SVGAGI. The V gene end was trimmed by 6 bases and the J gene end by 2 bases; junction bases not matched to a gene: 6. The CDR3 totals 15 residues.

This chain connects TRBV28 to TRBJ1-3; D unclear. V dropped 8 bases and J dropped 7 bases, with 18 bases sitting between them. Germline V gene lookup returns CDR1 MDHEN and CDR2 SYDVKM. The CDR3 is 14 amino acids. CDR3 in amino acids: CASAQGGSWNTIYF. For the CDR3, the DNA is TGTGCCAGCGCCCAAGGAGGCAGCTGGAACACCATATATTTT.

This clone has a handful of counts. CDR3 loop: CASSEETGSEKLFF. Written as DNA, the CDR3 is TGTGCCAGCAGTGAGGAGACAGGGAGCGAAAAACTGTTTTTT. The chain recombines TRBV2 with TRBJ1-4; TRBD1 matches at 7 bases. The CDR3 loop spans 14 amino acids. V dropped 3 bases and J dropped 8; count of bases not matched to a gene: 6. In germline, CDR1 is SNHLY, CDR2 FYNNEI.

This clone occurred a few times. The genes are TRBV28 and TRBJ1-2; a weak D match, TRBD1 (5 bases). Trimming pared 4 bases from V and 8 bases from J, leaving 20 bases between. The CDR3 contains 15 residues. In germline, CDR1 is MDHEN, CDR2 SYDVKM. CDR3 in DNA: TGTGCCAGCAGTTACAGGCCCGCTACTACTCAGGGCTACACCTTC. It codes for CASSYRPATTQGYTF.

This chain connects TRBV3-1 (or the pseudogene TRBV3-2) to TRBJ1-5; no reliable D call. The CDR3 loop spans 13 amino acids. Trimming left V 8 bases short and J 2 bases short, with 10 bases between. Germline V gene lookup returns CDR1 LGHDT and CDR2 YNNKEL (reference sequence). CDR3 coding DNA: TGTGCCAGCGCCCCGAGGGGCAATCAGCCCCAGCATTTT. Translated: CASAPRGNQPQHF.

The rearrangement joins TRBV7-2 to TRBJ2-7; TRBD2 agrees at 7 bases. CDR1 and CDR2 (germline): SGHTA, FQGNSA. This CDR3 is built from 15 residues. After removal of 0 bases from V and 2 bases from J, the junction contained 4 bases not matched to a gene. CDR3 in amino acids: CASSLAGGPTYEQYF. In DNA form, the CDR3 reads TGTGCCAGCAGCTTAGCGGGAGGGCCTACCTACGAGCAGTACTTC.

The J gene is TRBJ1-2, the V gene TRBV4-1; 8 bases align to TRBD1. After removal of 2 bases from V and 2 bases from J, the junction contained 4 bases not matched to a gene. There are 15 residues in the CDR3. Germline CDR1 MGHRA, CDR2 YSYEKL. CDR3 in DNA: TGCGCCAGCAGCCAACCCCCAGGGGGCAACTATGGCTACACCTTC. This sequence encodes CASSQPPGGNYGYTF.

The CDR3 DNA follows: TGTGCCAGCAGTTTTAGCGGGAGTGGAACCGGGGAGCTGTTTTTT. It specifies CASSFSGSGTGELFF. This chain connects TRBV28 to TRBJ2-2, with 9 bases that match TRBD2. Germline trimming cut 3 bases from V and 5 bases from J; bases unmatched to any gene: 4. Germline CDR1 and CDR2: MDHEN and SYDVKM. This CDR3 region has 15 residues.

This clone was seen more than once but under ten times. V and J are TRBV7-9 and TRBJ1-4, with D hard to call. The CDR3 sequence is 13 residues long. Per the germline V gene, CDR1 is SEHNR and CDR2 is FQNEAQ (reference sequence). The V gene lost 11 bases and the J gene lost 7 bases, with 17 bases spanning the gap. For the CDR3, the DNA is TGTGCCGGATCCCTAATTGCGGGTGAAAAACTGTTTTTT. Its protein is CAGSLIAGEKLFF.

CDR3 coding DNA: TGCGCCAGCAGCCAAACAGGGGTGTATGGCTACACCTTC. Amino acid sequence: CASSQTGVYGYTF. This sequence joins TRBV4-3 and TRBJ1-2, with 7 bases aligning to TRBD1. CDR3 size: 13 residues. The V and J ends lost 2 bases and 5 bases, in that order; junction bases with no gene match: 2. The germline V gene encodes CDR1 LGHNA and CDR2 YSLEER.

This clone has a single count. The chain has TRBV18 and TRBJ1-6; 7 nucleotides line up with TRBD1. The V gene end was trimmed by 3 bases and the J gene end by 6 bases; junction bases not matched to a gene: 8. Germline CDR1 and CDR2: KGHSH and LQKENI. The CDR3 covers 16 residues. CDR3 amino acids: CASSPPPGTANSPLHF. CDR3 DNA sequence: TGTGCCAGCTCACCTCCACCTGGGACAGCTAATTCACCCCTCCACTTT.

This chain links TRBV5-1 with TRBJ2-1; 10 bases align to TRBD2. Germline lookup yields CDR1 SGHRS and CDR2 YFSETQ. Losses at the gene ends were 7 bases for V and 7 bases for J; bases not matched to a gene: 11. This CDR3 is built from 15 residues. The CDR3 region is CASCVGDSGGNEQFF. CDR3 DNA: TGCGCCAGCTGCGTTGGGGATAGCGGGGGGAATGAGCAGTTCTTC.

The CDR3, as DNA: TGTGCCAGCAGCGCCGCCGGGACAGGCATAGCTGGCTACACCTTC. This codes for CASSAAGTGIAGYTF. The V call is TRBV9, the J call TRBJ1-2; 8 positions agree with TRBD1. In germline, CDR1 is SGDLS, CDR2 YYNGEE. Losses at the gene ends were 3 bases for V and 7 bases for J; bases not matched to a gene: 11. The CDR3 length is 15 residues.

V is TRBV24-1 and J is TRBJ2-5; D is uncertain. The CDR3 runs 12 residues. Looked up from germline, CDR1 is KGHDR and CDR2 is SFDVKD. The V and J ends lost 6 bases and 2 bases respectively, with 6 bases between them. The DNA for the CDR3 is TGTGCCACCAGTAACAGTCAAGAGACCCAGTACTTC. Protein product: CATSNSQETQYF.

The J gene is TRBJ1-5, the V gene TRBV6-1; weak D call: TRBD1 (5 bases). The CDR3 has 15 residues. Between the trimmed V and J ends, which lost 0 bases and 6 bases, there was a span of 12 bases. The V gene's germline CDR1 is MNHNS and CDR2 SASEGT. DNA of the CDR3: TGTGCCAGCAGTGAAGCGCTTCGGGGGAGTCAGCCCCAGCATTTT. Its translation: CASSEALRGSQPQHF.

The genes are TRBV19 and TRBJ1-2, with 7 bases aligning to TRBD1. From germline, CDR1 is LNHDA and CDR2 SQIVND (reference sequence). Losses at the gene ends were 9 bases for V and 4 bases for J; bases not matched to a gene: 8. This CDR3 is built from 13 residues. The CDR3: CASTDRIAYGYTF. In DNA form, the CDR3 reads TGTGCCAGCACGGACAGGATTGCCTATGGCTACACCTTC.

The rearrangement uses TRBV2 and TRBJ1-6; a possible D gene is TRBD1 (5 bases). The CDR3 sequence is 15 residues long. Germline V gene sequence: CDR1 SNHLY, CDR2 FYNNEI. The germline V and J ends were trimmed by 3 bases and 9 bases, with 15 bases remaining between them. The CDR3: CASSDWAGTGSPLHF. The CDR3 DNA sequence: TGTGCCAGCAGTGATTGGGCAGGGACTGGTTCACCCCTCCACTTT.

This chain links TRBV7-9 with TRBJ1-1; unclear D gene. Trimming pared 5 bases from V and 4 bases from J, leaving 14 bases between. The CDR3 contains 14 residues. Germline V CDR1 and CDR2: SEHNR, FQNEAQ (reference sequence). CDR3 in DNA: TGTGCCAGCAGCCCGTTGCCGGGAGGCACTGAAGCTTTCTTT. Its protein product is CASSPLPGGTEAFF.

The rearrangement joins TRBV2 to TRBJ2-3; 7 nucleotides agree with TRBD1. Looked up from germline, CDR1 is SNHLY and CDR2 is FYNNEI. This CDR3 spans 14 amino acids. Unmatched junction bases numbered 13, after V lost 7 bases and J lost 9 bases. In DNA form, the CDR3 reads TGTGCCAGCAATGATGTCGGGACAGCTCTGACGCAGTATTTT. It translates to CASNDVGTALTQYF.

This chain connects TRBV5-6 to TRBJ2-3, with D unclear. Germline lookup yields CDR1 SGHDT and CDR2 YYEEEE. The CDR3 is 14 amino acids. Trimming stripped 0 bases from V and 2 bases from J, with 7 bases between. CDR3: CASSLGRDTDTQYF. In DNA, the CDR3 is TGTGCCAGCAGCTTGGGGAGAGACACAGATACGCAGTATTTT.

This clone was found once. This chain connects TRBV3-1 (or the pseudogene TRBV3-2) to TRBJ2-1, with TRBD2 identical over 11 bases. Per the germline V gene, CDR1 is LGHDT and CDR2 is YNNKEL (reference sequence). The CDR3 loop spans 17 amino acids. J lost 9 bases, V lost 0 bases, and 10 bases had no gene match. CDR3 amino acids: CASSQELLAGGYSEQFF. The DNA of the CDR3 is TGTGCCAGCAGCCAAGAATTGCTAGCGGGGGGTTATAGTGAGCAGTTCTTC.

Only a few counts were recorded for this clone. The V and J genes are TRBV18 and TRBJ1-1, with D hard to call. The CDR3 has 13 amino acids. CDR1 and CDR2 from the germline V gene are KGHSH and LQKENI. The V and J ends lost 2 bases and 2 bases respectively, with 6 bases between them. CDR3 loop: CASSPALNTEAFF. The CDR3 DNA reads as TGTGCCAGCTCACCAGCGTTAAACACTGAAGCTTTCTTT. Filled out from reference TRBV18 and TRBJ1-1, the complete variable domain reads NAGVMQNPRHLVRRRGQEARLRCSPMKGHSHVYWYRQLPEEGLKFMVYLQKENIIDESGMPKERFSAEFPKEGPSILRIQQVVRGDSAAYFCASSPALNTEAFFGQGTRLTVV.

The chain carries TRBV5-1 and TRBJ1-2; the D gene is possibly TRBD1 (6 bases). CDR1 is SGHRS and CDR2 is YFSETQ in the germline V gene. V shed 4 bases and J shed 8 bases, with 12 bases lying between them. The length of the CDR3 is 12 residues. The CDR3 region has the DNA TGCGCCAGCAGCGATCCAGGGGCGGGCTACACCTTC. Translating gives CASSDPGAGYTF.

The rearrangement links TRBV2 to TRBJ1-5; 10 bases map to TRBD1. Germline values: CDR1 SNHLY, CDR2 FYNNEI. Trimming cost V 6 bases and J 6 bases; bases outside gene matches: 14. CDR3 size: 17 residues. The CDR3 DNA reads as TGTGCCAGCAGAGCTTCCTCCGGGACAGGGGCATCTCAGCCCCAGCATTTT. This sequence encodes CASRASSGTGASQPQHF. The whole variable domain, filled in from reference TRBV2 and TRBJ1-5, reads EPEVTQTPSHQVTQMGQEVILRCVPISNHLYFYWYRQILGQKVEFLVSFYNNEISEKSEIFDDQFSVERPDGSNFTLKIRSTKLEDSAMYFCASRASSGTGASQPQHFGDGTRLSIL.

The CDR3: CASSQVRGGTQYF. The CDR3 DNA follows: TGTGCCAGCAGCCAAGTCCGGGGGGGTACGCAGTATTTT. V is TRBV3-1 (or the pseudogene TRBV3-2) and J is TRBJ2-3, with 8 bases matching TRBD2. V was clipped by 1 base and J by 8 bases; unmatched bases: 2. Germline CDR1 reads LGHDT; CDR2 reads YNNKEL (reference sequence). This CDR3 has 13 amino acids.

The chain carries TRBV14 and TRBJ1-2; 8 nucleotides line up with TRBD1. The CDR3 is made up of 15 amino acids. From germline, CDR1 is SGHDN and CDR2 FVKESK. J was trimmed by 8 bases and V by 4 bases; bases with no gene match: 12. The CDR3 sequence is CASSLGGQGGWGYTF. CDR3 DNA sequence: TGTGCCAGCAGCCTCGGCGGACAGGGAGGATGGGGCTACACCTTC.